The 30 T cell receptor beta chains below were found in one sample sequenced in a study of Tregs in tolerant kidney transplant recipients. Some clones are missing from TCRdb's copy, which holds only in-frame ones; the method was immunoSEQ multiplex PCR. Across 25,000 or so clones, the top ten clones capture around 4% of the sample. The nonmyeloablative bone marrow transplants came from related graft donors, with transient mixed chimerism. This sample comprised CD4+ T cells from blood (PBMCs), obtained 6 months after the transplant. The receptors derive from a human patient who received a combined kidney and bone marrow transplant. Some T cells may originate from the graft donor.

About this clone itself: The read terminates 3 residues before the CDR3 end, so the remaining end is supplied by the germline J gene. The V and J genes are TRBV7-2 and TRBJ1-4; weak D call: TRBD1 (6 bases). In germline, CDR1 is SGHTA, CDR2 FQGNSA. The CDR3 loop spans 15 amino acids. With 1 base removed from V and 7 bases from J, the gap between germline ends came to 13 bases. The sequenced CDR3 bases are TGTGCCAGCAGCTTAGTAGGGGGAAAGGGTGAAAAA. Residues: CASSLVGGKGEK. The CDR3 in full is CASSLVGGKGEKLFF.

Comment on this clone: Read coverage stops 3 residues before the CDR3 terminus; the germline J gene supplies the remainder. V gene TRBV11-2 combines with J gene TRBJ1-1; TRBD1 agrees at 7 bases. V gave up 4 bases and J gave up 0 bases; unmatched junction bases: 5. Germline assignment: CDR1 SGHAT and CDR2 FQNNGV. The CDR3 spans 15 residues. The CDR3: CASSSRQGMNTEAFF. The CDR3 bases that were read are TGTGCCAGCAGCTCCCGACAGGGAATGAACACTGAA.

To note about this clone: The observed sequence ends 3 residues before the CDR3 terminus, with the missing tail filled in from the germline J gene. This rearrangement joins TRBV7-9 to TRBJ1-5; 10 bases map to TRBD1. CDR1 and CDR2 (germline): SEHNR, FQNEAQ (reference sequence). The CDR3 has 15 amino acids. J was trimmed by 7 bases and V by 3 bases; bases with no gene match: 6. The CDR3 spells CASSFGQGVWQPQHF. Incomplete CDR3 DNA: TGTGCCAGCAGCTTTGGACAGGGGGTCTGGCAGCCC.

With regard to this clone: The read is 3 residues too short to cover the CDR3 end, so that end is filled in from the germline J gene. The chain uses TRBV7-2 and TRBJ2-7, with 8 nucleotides matching TRBD1. Germline V gives CDR1 SGHTA, CDR2 FQGNSA. There are 15 residues in the CDR3. Trimming at V came to 5 bases and at J to 5 bases, leaving 11 bases not matched to a gene. The CDR3 bases that were read are TGTGCCAGCAGCGCCCGACAGGGGTCTCTTGACGAG. Protein product: CASSARQGSLDE. The complete CDR3 sequence is CASSARQGSLDEQYF.

Comments on this clone: Read sequence stops 3 residues before the CDR3 end, and the germline J gene provides the missing end. The rearrangement links TRBV6-2 or TRBV6-3 to TRBJ2-7; maybe TRBD2 (6 bases). Trimming took 4 bases from V and 3 from J, leaving 13 bases between them. The V gene's germline CDR1 is MNHEY and CDR2 SVGEGT. The CDR3 has 14 amino acids. CDR3 DNA (partial): TGTGCCAGCAGTTTCGGACTATTGGTCTACGAG. Residues: CASSFGLLVYE. The entire CDR3 protein reads CASSFGLLVYEQYF.

With regard to this clone: Coverage ceases 3 residues before the CDR3 finishes, and the germline J gene fills in the end. The chain couples TRBV7-2 to TRBJ2-3; no reliable D call. Trimming removed 3 bases from V and 4 bases from J, with 11 bases in between. The CDR3 covers 14 residues. Germline values: CDR1 SGHTA, CDR2 FQGNSA. This chain's CDR3 is CASSLRLWADTQYF. The sequenced CDR3 bases are TGTGCCAGCAGCTTGCGGTTATGGGCAGATACG.

A word on this clone: The read is 3 residues too short to cover the CDR3 end, so that end is filled in from the germline J gene. The chain combines TRBV11-3 with TRBJ2-3; D is uncertain. The germline V gene encodes CDR1 SGHNT and CDR2 YENEEA. The CDR3 is 12 residues long. The ends were cut back, 5 bases at V and 1 base at J, with 4 bases in the middle. CDR3 region: CASSTGTDTQYF. The sequenced CDR3 bases are TGTGCCAGCAGCACAGGCACAGATACG.

About this clone itself: Read coverage stops 3 residues before the CDR3 terminus; the germline J gene supplies the remainder. The J gene is TRBJ1-5, the V gene TRBV30; 10 bases align to TRBD1. Germline trimming cut 5 bases from V and 2 bases from J; bases unmatched to any gene: 9. Germline-derived CDR1 and CDR2 are GTSNPN and SVGIG (reference sequence). This CDR3 contains 16 residues. CDR3 protein: CAWGRQGARGNQPQHF. The part of the CDR3 DNA that was read is TGTGCCTGGGGACGACAGGGGGCGCGGGGCAATCAGCCC.

As regards this clone: From the germline J gene comes the end of the CDR3, since the read stops 3 residues before it. The J gene is TRBJ2-5, the V gene TRBV20-1; 13 nucleotides match TRBD2. This CDR3 has 17 residues. Trimming removed 1 base from V and 2 bases from J; junction bases left unmatched: 7. Germline CDR1 DFQATT, CDR2 SNEGSKA (reference sequence). The CDR3 region is CSARGLGLAGVQETQYF. The covered CDR3 bases are TGCAGTGCTAGAGGTCTAGGACTAGCGGGGGTTCAAGAGACC.

CDR3 protein: CASSPRQGGDTEAFF. Incomplete CDR3 DNA: TGTGCCAGCAGCCCGAGACAGGGAGGAGACACTGAA. This chain joins TRBV11-2 and TRBJ1-1, with TRBD1 identical over 7 bases. Read sequence stops 3 residues before the CDR3 end, and the germline J gene provides the missing end. Germline V lookup: CDR1 SGHAT, CDR2 FQNNGV. The CDR3 covers 15 residues. V trimming: 5 bases; J trimming: 3 bases; junction bases outside the gene matches: 9.

About this clone itself: The read terminates 3 residues ahead of where the CDR3 ends, so the germline J gene completes it. This sequence joins TRBV20-1 and TRBJ1-5, with D possibly being TRBD1 (6 bases). The CDR3 consists of 14 residues. The V gene lost 6 bases and the J gene lost 5 bases, with 17 bases spanning the gap. The germline gives CDR1 DFQATT, CDR2 SNEGSKA (reference sequence). The covered CDR3 bases are TGCAGTGCAAAACAGGGATCGGTATATCAGCCC. Protein: CSAKQGSVYQP. The full-length CDR3 reads as CSAKQGSVYQPQHF.

Worth noting for this clone: The CDR3 goes on 3 residues after the read ends, and that part is filled in from the germline J gene. The chain employs TRBV20-1 and TRBJ1-5, with D possibly TRBD1 on 5 matching bases. The CDR3 is 15 residues long. Trimming removed 4 bases at V and 4 bases at J, with 17 bases between. Per the germline V gene, CDR1 is DFQATT and CDR2 is SNEGSKA (reference sequence). The part of the CDR3 DNA that was read is TGCAGTGCTATGGCCGGGGGGAGCAGAAATCAGCCC. Encoded protein: CSAMAGGSRNQP. In full, the CDR3 reads CSAMAGGSRNQPQHF.

Remarks on this clone: The sequence runs out 3 residues before the end of the CDR3; the remainder is reconstructed from the germline J gene. The chain uses TRBV12-3 or TRBV12-4 and TRBJ2-1, with D possibly TRBD1 on 5 matching bases. This CDR3 is 18 amino acids long. Trimming removed 2 bases at V and 1 base at J, with 18 bases between. The sequenced part of the CDR3 DNA is TGTGCCAGCAGTTTAAGGCAGGGTTACTTACTATCCTACAATGAG. Residues: CASSLRQGYLLSYNE. The complete CDR3 sequence is CASSLRQGYLLSYNEQFF.

Remarks on this clone: The read falls 3 residues short of the CDR3 end, and the missing part is taken from the germline J gene. This chain uses TRBV20-1 with TRBJ2-5; 12 bases are a match to TRBD2. V lost 3 bases to trimming and J lost 1 base; unmatched junction nucleotides: 0. The CDR3 runs to 14 residues. CDR1 and CDR2 (germline): DFQATT, SNEGSKA (reference sequence). CDR3 DNA (partial): TGCAGTGCTAGGACTAGCGGGGGCCAAGAGACC. Its protein product is CSARTSGGQET. The entire CDR3 protein reads CSARTSGGQETQYF.

In regard to this clone: The read gets to within 3 residues of the CDR3 end, and the germline J gene fills in the rest. The chain employs TRBV7-8 and TRBJ1-5, with TRBD1 as a possible D gene (6 bases). Trimming cost V 1 base and J 2 bases, with 9 bases left between them. This CDR3 is 15 amino acids long. Per the germline V gene, CDR1 is SGHVS and CDR2 is FQNEAQ. CDR3 amino acids: CASSLERQGNQPQHF. The CDR3 DNA, read in part, is TGTGCCAGCAGCTTAGAAAGACAGGGCAATCAGCCC.

Concerning this clone: Read data end 3 residues before the CDR3 end; the end is taken from the germline J gene. The chain joins TRBV7-9 to TRBJ2-5; 7 nucleotides align to TRBD2. Germline V gene sequence: CDR1 SEHNR, CDR2 FQNEAQ (reference sequence). The CDR3 totals 14 residues. The ends lost 3 bases at V and 4 bases at J; junction bases unmatched: 5. The CDR3 loop is CASSFLGLIETQYF. CDR3 DNA, as far as it was read: TGTGCCAGCAGCTTTCTGGGACTAATAGAGACC.

Worth noting for this clone: The CDR3 end is not reached by the read, which stops 3 residues before it; the germline J gene fills it in. The rearrangement links TRBV19 to TRBJ2-3, with TRBD2 identical over 7 bases. V gave up 7 bases and J gave up 1 base; unmatched junction bases: 11. CDR1 is LNHDA, CDR2 SQIVND, per germline (reference sequence). The CDR3 is made up of 16 amino acids. The CDR3 sequence: CASTYSGAGGTDTQYF. Incomplete CDR3 DNA: TGTGCCAGTACCTACTCCGGGGCGGGGGGCACAGATACG.

This clone is identified as medium-sized from frequency. The CDR3 here is CASSSTGGPNTEAFF. The CDR3 DNA, read in part, is TGTGCCAGCAGCTCGACAGGTGGTCCGAACACTGAA. This chain connects TRBV6-2 or TRBV6-3 to TRBJ1-1, with D possibly TRBD1 on 6 matching bases. The CDR3 end falls 3 residues outside the read, so it is completed with the germline J gene. Germline V gene lookup returns CDR1 MNHEY and CDR2 SVGEGT. V was pared by 6 bases and J by 1 base, with 15 bases between. This CDR3 contains 15 residues.

In regard to this clone: The read gets to within 3 residues of the CDR3 end, and the germline J gene fills in the rest. The chain couples TRBV29-1 to TRBJ1-1, with D possibly matching TRBD1 (6 bases). V gave up 8 bases and J gave up 0 bases, with 19 bases separating them. The CDR3 totals 15 residues. Per the germline V gene, CDR1 is SQVTM and CDR2 is ANQGSEA. CDR3 DNA, as far as it was read: TGCAGCCCTTATCTGGAGCAGGGGATGAACACTGAA. The encoded protein is CSPYLEQGMNTE. The whole CDR3 protein reads CSPYLEQGMNTEAFF.

A note on this clone: Coverage ceases 3 residues before the CDR3 finishes, and the germline J gene fills in the end. The chain employs TRBV6-1 and TRBJ2-2, with 7 nucleotides matching TRBD1. This CDR3 is 16 amino acids long. Trimming cost V 4 bases and J 0 bases; bases outside gene matches: 5. Germline CDR1 and CDR2: MNHNS and SASEGT. CDR3 DNA (partial): TGTGCCAGCAGTGCCAGAGGGGGCGCGAACACCGGGGAG. As protein: CASSARGGANTGE. In full, the CDR3 reads CASSARGGANTGELFF.

On this clone: Coverage ceases 3 residues before the CDR3 finishes, and the germline J gene fills in the end. The chain employs TRBV7-9 and TRBJ2-3; possibly TRBD2 for D (7 bases). This CDR3 contains 15 residues. CDR1 is SEHNR, CDR2 FQNEAQ, per germline (reference sequence). V was cut by 5 bases and J by 5 bases, with 17 bases left in between. This chain's CDR3 is CASSPRGAKVDTQYF. The CDR3 bases that were read are TGTGCCAGCAGCCCCCGGGGGGCGAAGGTAGATACG.

Worth noting for this clone: With the read ending 3 residues before the CDR3 end, the germline J gene is used to fill in that end. The genes are TRBV11-2 and TRBJ1-2, with TRBD1 matching 7 bases. The CDR3 spans 15 residues. After removal of 4 bases from V and 6 bases from J, the junction contained 11 bases not matched to a gene. The germline CDR1 and CDR2 sequences are SGHAT and FQNNGV. This CDR3 reads CASSSPRQGRNGYTF. CDR3 DNA (partial): TGTGCCAGCAGCTCCCCACGACAGGGTAGGAATGGC.

Regarding this clone: The DNA ends 3 residues before the CDR3 does, and the rest of the CDR3 is filled in from the germline J gene. The chain joins TRBV5-6 to TRBJ2-3; D is unresolved. The CDR3 runs 12 residues. Germline loops: CDR1 SGHDT, CDR2 YYEEEE. This CDR3 reads CASNRDTGSQYF. Partial CDR3 DNA: TGTGCCAGCAACCGAGACACCGGTTCG.

About this clone: The read halts 3 residues ahead of the CDR3 end, with the missing end drawn from the germline J gene. The V gene is TRBV29-1, the J gene TRBJ2-2, with D perhaps matching TRBD1 (6 bases). The V and J ends lost 5 bases and 5 bases respectively, with 12 bases between them. This CDR3 has 13 amino acids. The V gene's germline CDR1 is SQVTM and CDR2 ANQGSEA. The CDR3 spells CSVSQGNTGELFF. CDR3 DNA (partial): TGCAGCGTTTCTCAGGGGAATACCGGGGAG.

Details on this clone: The CDR3 goes on 3 residues after the read ends, and that part is filled in from the germline J gene. V gene TRBV7-8 combines with J gene TRBJ1-4, with TRBD1 identical over 9 bases. With V trimmed by 0 bases and J by 7 bases, 3 bases remained unmatched. Germline CDR1 reads SGHVS; CDR2 reads FQNEAQ. CDR3 length equals 15 residues. The DNA read from the CDR3 is TGTGCCAGCAGCTTAGCACAGGGGGCGGTTGAAAAA. This encodes CASSLAQGAVEK. The full-length CDR3 reads as CASSLAQGAVEKLFF.

A remark on this clone: Sequencing ends 3 residues short of the CDR3 end; the germline J gene provides the rest. J is TRBJ1-1 and V is TRBV6-1; weak D call: TRBD1 (5 bases). Per germline, CDR1 MNHNS and CDR2 SASEGT. The CDR3 has 13 amino acids. This chain's CDR3 is CASSEVGRVMAFF. Incomplete CDR3 DNA: TGTGCCAGCAGTGAAGTTGGCAGGGTGATG.

Concerning this clone itself: The DNA ends 3 residues before the CDR3 does, and the rest of the CDR3 is filled in from the germline J gene. The V gene is TRBV5-1, the J gene TRBJ1-4, with D maybe TRBD1 (5 bases). Trimming shortened V by 0 bases and J by 7 bases, and 13 bases separated the two germline ends. CDR3 length equals 15 residues. The germline V gene has CDR1 SGHRS and CDR2 YFSETQ. The CDR3 reads CASSLAGQGGEKLFF. The CDR3 DNA, read in part, is TGCGCCAGCAGCTTGGCAGGGCAGGGTGGTGAAAAA. The full variable domain, in which reference TRBV5-1 and TRBJ1-4 provide the parts outside the CDR3, is KAGVTQTPRYLIKTRGQQVTLSCSPISGHRSVSWYQQTPGQGLQFLFEYFSETQRNKGNFPGRFSGRQFSNSRSEMNVSTLELGDSALYLCASSLAGQGGEKLFFGSGTQLSVL.

CDR3 sequence reads: CASSLNGQGGKGPQHF. Incomplete CDR3 DNA: TGCGCCAGCAGCTTGAATGGACAGGGAGGGAAAGGGCCC. The chain combines TRBV5-1 with TRBJ1-5; 8 bases line up with TRBD1. The read terminates 3 residues ahead of where the CDR3 ends, so the germline J gene completes it. The V gene's germline CDR1 is SGHRS and CDR2 YFSETQ. Trimming cost V 1 base and J 9 bases; bases outside gene matches: 12. The CDR3 is made up of 16 amino acids.

Remarks on this clone: The read stops 3 residues short of the end of the CDR3; the missing end is completed from the germline J gene. The chain links TRBV5-6 to TRBJ1-6, with 8 positions matching TRBD1. Germline CDR1 SGHDT, CDR2 YYEEEE. This CDR3 is 13 amino acids long. The V and J ends lost 4 bases and 9 bases, in that order; junction bases with no gene match: 3. CDR3: CASSGGQASPLHF. CDR3 bases read: TGTGCCAGCAGCGGGGGACAGGCTTCACCC.

About this clone itself: Read data end 3 residues before the CDR3 end; the end is taken from the germline J gene. J is TRBJ2-3 and V is TRBV4-1; possibly TRBD2 for D (6 bases). CDR3 length: 14 amino acids. CDR1 and CDR2 from the germline V gene are MGHRA and YSYEKL. V was trimmed by 4 bases and J by 0 bases, leaving 8 bases between them. The chain's CDR3 is CASSLDYSTDTQYF. Partial CDR3 DNA: TGCGCCAGCAGCCTGGACTACAGCACAGATACG.